The T cell receptor (beta chain) under discussion was sequenced for a study of blood T cell repertoires in COVID-19. Overall study context: The cDNA or gDNA used as material had been derived from T cells, B-cell-depleted T cells, or PBMCs.

Germline V lookup: CDR1 KGHSH, CDR2 LQKENI. Trimming pared 3 bases from V and 3 bases from J, leaving 8 bases between. This CDR3 comprises 13 residues. The protocol was immunoSEQ multiplex PCR, while the TCRdb copy is restricted to in-frame clones and leaves out a portion. The table includes tens of thousands of clones, about 77% detected once. The TCR sequence derives from a human donor in a cohort sampled during active COVID-19. The material sequenced was peripheral blood. V is TRBV18 and J is TRBJ2-5; D is ambiguous. The CDR3 DNA reads as TGTGCCAGCTCACCTATTCTTAAAGAGACCCAGTACTTC. This sequence encodes CASSPILKETQYF.